This T cell receptor beta chain is drawn from a study of blood T cell repertoires in COVID-19. Study details: The study drew acute and convalescent COVID-19 samples from the United States, Italy and Spain.

The repertoire was sequenced with immunoSEQ multiplex PCR; TCRdb's copy has only in-frame clones and lacks some. The sample consists of roughly 300,000 clones, 85% to 90% of them appearing once. The germline V and J ends were trimmed by 0 bases and 1 base, with 16 bases remaining between them. CDR1 and CDR2 (germline): SGHRS, YFSETQ. This CDR3 has 17 amino acids. Across about two dozen US areas, participants ranged in age from about 18 to 100 years. The chain links TRBV5-1 to TRBJ1-2, with a possible D match to TRBD1 (5 bases). The sequenced sample consisted of PBMCs or T cells enriched from blood (not recorded which). The clonotype comes from a woman under 30 who had recovered from COVID-19. CDR3 sequence: CASSLVGAASINYGYTF. The CDR3 nucleotides are TGCGCCAGCAGCTTGGTAGGGGCAGCATCAATTAACTATGGCTACACCTTC. Full variable domain (rest looked up from reference TRBV5-1 and TRBJ1-2): KAGVTQTPRYLIKTRGQQVTLSCSPISGHRSVSWYQQTPGQGLQFLFEYFSETQRNKGNFPGRFSGRQFSNSRSEMNVSTLELGDSALYLCASSLVGAASINYGYTFGSGTRLTVV.